This TCR beta chain stems from a study of persistence of HIV-infected CD4 T cells (dated by TCRdb to the early 2020s). Study-wide context: Suppressive ART had been received by participants for a median of roughly 8 years. CMV- and HIV-1 Gag-responding CD4+ T cells were isolated from ART-treated individuals so that antigen-driven clonal expansion of HIV-1-infected cells could be examined. For the TCR cluster analysis across participants, 8 or 9 participants were included for CMV and 7 participants for Gag. Peripheral blood samples of up to roughly 180 mL were obtained at multiple time points, with the exception of two participants, for whom leukapheresis was performed at a single time point. Proviral sequencing was used to assess clonality among infected cells, whereas TCRbeta sequencing gauged the clonality of all cells within each sorted population. Anti-CD3/anti-CD28 stimulation activated a higher proportion of cells, with a lower memory fraction, than antigen stimulation. The paper as a whole reports these results and caveats: Within the same sorted populations, how oligoclonal the TCRs were correlated with how oligoclonal the proviruses were. Antigen-responding cells were enriched for expanded CDR3beta sequences that were degenerate, which suggests that CD4+ responses to CMV and Gag underwent convergent selection. Few individuals were included in the study, and only a limited range of antigens was tested. TCRbeta richness in CMV- and Gag-responding cells was significantly lower than in anti-CD3/anti-CD28-responding cells; CMV-responding cells had higher oligoclonality than CD3/CD28-stimulated and Gag-responding cells. Because the TCR analyses were done in bulk, restricting them to just the rare CMV-responding cells that actually carried HIV-1 proviruses was not possible.

In light of the paper, this sample's treatment or condition label describes: suppressive antiretroviral therapy. Cells were stimulated with anti-CD3/anti-CD28 magnetic beads as a nonspecific positive control representing the CD4+ T cell repertoire. Sorting of responding CD4+ T cells was based on upregulation of both CD40 ligand and CD69. HIV-1-infected adults in whom suppressive ART had been started during chronic infection were enrolled as participants. For at least 4 years, the participants' plasma HIV-1 RNA had been undetectable, below 50 copies/mL. To be included, a participant needed positive CMV serology and a CD4+ T cell count above 400 cells/uL. Before stimulation, PBMCs were isolated using density centrifugation and then depleted of CD8+ T cells. CD8-depleted PBMCs were stimulated for more than 15 hours with anti-CD28/CD49d costimulation, CD40-blocking antibody and enfuvirtide to prevent new infections. Sorting was done on either a Beckman Coulter MoFlo Legacy or an XDP sorter, and propidium iodide was used to exclude dead cells. Genomic DNA was extracted with the QIAamp DNA Mini Kit for samples above one million cells, otherwise with the Quick-DNA Microprep Kit.

The immunoSEQ hsTCRB assay version 4, run in survey mode, was used to sequence TCRbeta repertoires from genomic DNA. For TCRbeta sequencing, genomic DNA was diluted to 10 ng/uL, and up to roughly 1 ug was used per sample. Concerning the study's data processing: ImmunoSeq Analyzer 3.0 was used for analysis of TCRbeta data, and diversity was computed on productive nucleotide rearrangements. Using the Immunarch R package, the improved Chao index served to estimate lower-bound TCR diversity and the Gini coefficient served to estimate clonality. Nucleotide rearrangements that differed but encoded the same CDR3beta amino acid sequence were counted as separate clonotypes. TCRbeta sequences significantly enriched in antigen-responding cells relative to anti-CD3/anti-CD28-activated cells were identified by differential abundance analysis. TCRs were clustered by predicted peptide-MHC specificity with GLIPH2, both within individual participants and across merged participant data sets. Drawn from immuneACCESS, this table holds only the in-frame rearrangements with V and J called that TCRdb kept. Clones are partly lost; checked studies trace under half to an unresolved V gene and leave the rest unexplained. Clone size and the V and J calls come from that table; the DNA yielded D and trimming. Recorded for this sample are about 43,000 clones; more than 70% of them occurred a single time. Of the sample, over 1% is held by the ten largest clones.

A distance of 8 bases separates the germline ends of V and J, which lose 6 bases and 0 bases respectively. The CDR3 has 14 amino acids, counting the end cysteine and phenylalanine. The read is trimmed to its CDR3 DNA, 42 bases read in frame from base 1. CDR1 and CDR2 (SNHLY, FYNNEI) derive from the germline V gene. This clone was seen a few times. Its antigen is still unknown. Base qualities were left out, and no much larger clone turns up one base away. The sample in question was CD4+ T cells sorted from PBMCs after approximately 20-hour stimulation, obtained from a patient who received antiretroviral therapy. The cell subset or site label of this sample denotes: CD40L+CD69+ CD4 T cells responding to anti-CD3/anti-CD28 beads, representing the overall repertoire. The chain was built from TRBV2 and TRBJ1-4, with no reliable assignment of the D segment. The source is an adult man with HIV who was CMV-seropositive. The encoded CDR3 is CASRERSTNEKLFF. The nucleotide sequence reads TGTGCCAGCAGGGAGAGATCAACTAATGAAAAACTGTTTTTT.